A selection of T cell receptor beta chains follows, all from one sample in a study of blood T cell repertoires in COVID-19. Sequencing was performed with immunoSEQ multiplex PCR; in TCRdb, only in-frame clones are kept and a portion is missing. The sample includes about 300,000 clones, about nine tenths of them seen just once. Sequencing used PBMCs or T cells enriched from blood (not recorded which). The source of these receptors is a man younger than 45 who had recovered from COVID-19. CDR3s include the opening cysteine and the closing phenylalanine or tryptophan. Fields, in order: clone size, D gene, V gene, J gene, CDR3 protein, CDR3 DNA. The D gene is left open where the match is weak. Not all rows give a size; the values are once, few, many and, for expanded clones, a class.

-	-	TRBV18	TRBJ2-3	CASSPLQPSTDTQYF	TGTGCCAGCTCACCACTACAGCCTAGCACAGATACGCAGTATTTT
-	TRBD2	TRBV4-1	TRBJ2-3	CASSQDDDSGTPRTDTQYF	TGCGCCAGCAGCCAAGATGATGATAGCGGGACCCCAAGGACAGATACGCAGTATTTT
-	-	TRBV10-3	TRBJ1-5	CAISDQSNQPQHF	TGTGCCATCAGTGACCAGAGCAATCAGCCCCAGCATTTT
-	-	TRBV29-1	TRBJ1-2	CSVVGGDRNYGYTF	TGCAGCGTTGTGGGGGGGGATCGAAACTATGGCTACACCTTC
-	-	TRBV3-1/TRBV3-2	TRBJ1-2	CASSQGVEGVDGYTF	TGTGCCAGCAGCCAAGGGGTGGAAGGGGTCGATGGCTACACCTTC
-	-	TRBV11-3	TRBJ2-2	CASTGTQNTGELFF	TGTGCCAGTACCGGGACACAGAACACCGGGGAGCTGTTTTTT
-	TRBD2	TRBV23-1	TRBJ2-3	CASSPAAGRRTDTQYF	TGCGCCAGCAGTCCGGCAGCGGGGCGACGCACAGATACGCAGTATTTT
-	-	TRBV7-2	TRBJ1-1	CASSSPPESRTEAFF	TGTGCCAGCAGCTCGCCGCCGGAGTCGCGCACTGAAGCTTTCTTT
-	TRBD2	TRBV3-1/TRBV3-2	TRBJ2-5	CASSQGRRGGQETQYF	TGTGCCAGCAGCCAGGGGAGGCGGGGGGGACAAGAGACCCAGTACTTC
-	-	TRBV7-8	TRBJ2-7	CASSLGAEQYF	TGTGCCAGCAGCTTAGGAGCCGAGCAGTACTTC
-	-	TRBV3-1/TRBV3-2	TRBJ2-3	CASSRWTEGDTQYF	TGTGCCAGCAGCCGTTGGACTGAGGGAGATACGCAGTATTTT
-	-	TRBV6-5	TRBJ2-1	CASSYVRYNEQFF	TGTGCCAGCAGTTACGTCAGGTACAATGAGCAGTTCTTC
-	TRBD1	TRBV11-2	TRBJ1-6	CASSTRTGENSPLHF	TGTGCCAGCAGCACCCGGACAGGGGAGAATTCACCCCTCCACTTT
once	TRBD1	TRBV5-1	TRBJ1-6	CASSFGTGYSPLHF	TGCGCCAGCAGCTTCGGGACAGGGTATTCACCCCTCCACTTT
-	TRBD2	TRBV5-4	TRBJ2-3	CASSPGLAGGLNTDTQYF	TGTGCCAGCAGCCCTGGACTAGCGGGGGGATTGAACACAGATACGCAGTATTTT
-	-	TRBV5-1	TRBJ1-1	CASSSPPGNTEAFF	TGCGCCAGCAGCTCGCCCCCGGGGAACACTGAAGCTTTCTTT
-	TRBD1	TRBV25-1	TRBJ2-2	CASREATGGITGELFF	TGTGCCAGCAGGGAAGCTACAGGGGGCATAACCGGGGAGCTGTTTTTT